Shown below are 15 T cell receptor beta chains from a single sample sequenced in a study of blood T cell repertoires in COVID-19. The assay was immunoSEQ multiplex PCR, and TCRdb's table has in-frame clones only and misses some. This table holds approximately 190,000 clones, approximately 90% found once. The sample consisted of peripheral blood. Receptors were obtained from a man in his fifties or sixties with active or convalescent COVID-19.

The V gene is TRBV29-1, the J gene TRBJ1-2; 8 bases agree with TRBD1. Trimming took 7 bases from V and 3 from J; bases not matched to a gene: 4. Germline V CDR1 and CDR2: SQVTM, ANQGSEA. The CDR3 contains 12 residues. CDR3 nucleotides: TGCAGCGCTGGACAGGGAGACTATGGCTACACCTTC. It encodes CSAGQGDYGYTF.

This clone was seen just once. This chain connects TRBV11-2 to TRBJ2-5; D might be TRBD2 (5 bases). Trimming left V 5 bases short and J 7 bases short, with 11 bases between. CDR1 is SGHAT, CDR2 FQNNGV, per germline. The CDR3 extends over 12 amino acids. CDR3 protein: CASSPERGTQYF. The CDR3 DNA is TGTGCCAGCAGCCCCGAACGGGGGACCCAGTACTTC.

The V call is TRBV7-2, the J call TRBJ2-1; 13 bases line up with TRBD2. Trimming removed 2 bases from V and 7 bases from J; junction bases left unmatched: 5. The germline V gene has CDR1 SGHTA and CDR2 FQGNSA. This CDR3 has 16 amino acids. The CDR3 protein is CASSLSGLAGVNEQFF. In DNA, the CDR3 is TGTGCCAGCAGCTTAAGTGGACTAGCGGGGGTTAATGAGCAGTTCTTC.

The chain combines TRBV27 with TRBJ1-2; TRBD1 aligns across 11 bases. This CDR3 has 17 amino acids. The ends lost 5 bases at V and 3 bases at J; junction bases unmatched: 11. Germline CDR1 is MNHEY and CDR2 is SMNVEV (reference sequence). CDR3 bases: TGTGCCAGCAGTCCCTCCGGACAGGGGGCATCTCACTATGGCTACACCTTC. This translates into CASSPSGQGASHYGYTF.

The rearrangement uses TRBV12-3 or TRBV12-4 and TRBJ1-2, with 10 bases fitting TRBD1. With 5 bases clipped from V and 8 bases from J, the junction kept 5 bases outside the gene matches. This CDR3 has 13 residues. The DNA of the CDR3 is TGTGCCAGCAGTGCGGGACAGGGGTGGGGCTACACCTTC. This gives the protein CASSAGQGWGYTF.

The chain combines TRBV7-2 with TRBJ2-5; D may be TRBD2 (6 bases). Per germline, CDR1 SGHTA and CDR2 FQGNSA. V lost 0 bases, J lost 6 bases, and 11 bases lay in between. This CDR3 contains 14 residues. The CDR3 nucleotides read TGTGCCAGCAGCTTAGCGGGGGGTACGAAGACCCAGTACTTC. This encodes CASSLAGGTKTQYF. Filled out from reference TRBV7-2 and TRBJ2-5, the complete variable domain reads GAGVSQSPSNKVTEKGKDVELRCDPISGHTALYWYRQSLGQGLEFLIYFQGNSAPDKSGLPSDRFSAERTGGSVSTLTIQRTQQEDSAVYLCASSLAGGTKTQYFGPGTRLLVL.

The CDR3 protein is CASSERPPPHEQYF. CDR3 DNA: TGTGCCAGCAGTGAGAGGCCTCCGCCACACGAGCAGTACTTC. The V and J genes are TRBV6-1 and TRBJ2-7; unclear D gene. Germline V gene lookup returns CDR1 MNHNS and CDR2 SASEGT. The CDR3 totals 14 residues. The V end lost 3 bases, the J end lost 5 bases, and 14 bases lay between the germline ends.

As for this clone: The final CDR3 position lacks the conserved phenylalanine or tryptophan, pointing to a likely read error. Because the CDR3's place on the DNA is in doubt, the DNA is left out and the CDR3 is given as listed by TCRdb. The chain has TRBV12-3 or TRBV12-4 and TRBJ1-4; TRBD1 is the table's D call and was not checked against the DNA. The CDR3 extends over 11 residues, inclusive of both ends. CDR3 loop: CASSWNRERLK.

The chain recombines TRBV18 with TRBJ1-1; tentatively, D is TRBD1 (5 bases). The germline V and J ends were trimmed by 2 bases and 4 bases, with 11 bases remaining between them. CDR3 length equals 14 residues. CDR1 KGHSH and CDR2 LQKENI come from the germline V gene. In nucleotides, the CDR3 is TGTGCCAGCTCACCAACGGGGGGGGTCACTGAAGCTTTCTTT. The encoded protein is CASSPTGGVTEAFF.

This chain uses TRBV5-6 with TRBJ1-6, with 7 positions matching TRBD1. This CDR3 region has 16 residues. Germline V gene lookup returns CDR1 SGHDT and CDR2 YYEEEE. V shed 0 bases, J shed 6 bases, and the junction held 6 bases outside the gene matches. The chain's CDR3 is CASSLEPGQTNSPLHF. CDR3 in DNA: TGTGCCAGCAGCTTGGAACCGGGACAGACTAATTCACCCCTCCACTTT.

The chain has TRBV24-1 and TRBJ2-2, with 7 positions matching TRBD2. The junction had 3 bases not matched to a gene; V was cut back by 5 bases and J by 1 base. Per germline, CDR1 KGHDR and CDR2 SFDVKD. The CDR3 sequence is 15 residues long. CDR3 DNA: TGTGCCACCAGTGCGAGCGGGGTGAACACCGGGGAGCTGTTTTTT. Its protein is CATSASGVNTGELFF.

This clone was counted once. The chain has TRBV19 and TRBJ1-1; 9 bases fit TRBD1. The ends lost 4 bases at V and 8 bases at J; junction bases unmatched: 5. The CDR3 contains 13 residues. CDR1 is LNHDA and CDR2 is SQIVND in the germline V gene (reference sequence). CDR3: CASSTQTGGEAFF. The CDR3 coding sequence is TGTGCCAGTAGTACCCAGACAGGGGGAGAAGCTTTCTTT.

The V and J genes are TRBV7-3 and TRBJ2-4; 8 positions agree with TRBD1. The CDR3 covers 14 residues. Germline assignment: CDR1 SGHTA and CDR2 FQGTGA. Trimming removed 5 bases from V and 5 bases from J; junction bases left unmatched: 5. The chain's CDR3 is CASSRGQGENIQYF. The CDR3 DNA follows: TGTGCCAGCAGCCGCGGACAGGGAGAAAACATTCAGTACTTC.

The V gene is TRBV5-4, the J gene TRBJ2-7; 11 nucleotides align to TRBD2. From germline, CDR1 is SGHNT and CDR2 YYREEE (reference sequence). Germline trimming cut 4 bases from V and 9 bases from J; bases unmatched to any gene: 9. There are 14 residues in the CDR3. CDR3 DNA sequence: TGTGCCAGCAGCACACCGGGACTAGCGGACGGGCAGTACTTC. The encoded protein is CASSTPGLADGQYF.

This sequence joins TRBV4-1 and TRBJ2-5; 10 bases match TRBD2. The CDR3 is 16 amino acids. The junction had 6 bases not matched to a gene; V was cut back by 0 bases and J by 5 bases. Per the germline V gene, CDR1 is MGHRA and CDR2 is YSYEKL. This CDR3 is CASSQDGSGGRETQYF. The DNA of the CDR3 is TGCGCCAGCAGCCAAGATGGTAGCGGGGGGCGGGAGACCCAGTACTTC.